The present entry profiles one T cell receptor (beta chain) with its context. The data were obtained in a study of T cell changes during pregnancy in multiple sclerosis. This table comes from immunoSEQ multiplex PCR, and its TCRdb copy is limited to in-frame clones, with some not included. The data contain about 93,000 clones, roughly 92% of them singletons. The sample consisted of peripheral blood, taken after pregnancy. The TCR originated in a female donor with multiple sclerosis, enrolled in a pregnancy study.

The chain's CDR3 is CASSPRVMTGGPATNEKLFF. In DNA form, the CDR3 reads TGTGCCAGCTCACCACGGGTAATGACAGGGGGCCCCGCAACTAATGAAAAACTGTTTTTT. J is TRBJ1-4 and V is TRBV18, with TRBD1 matching over 10 bases. V was clipped by 1 base and J by 0 bases; unmatched bases: 11. The germline CDR1 and CDR2 sequences are KGHSH and LQKENI. The CDR3 runs to 20 residues.